This T cell receptor beta chain was recorded in a study of cytomegalovirus exposure and HLA in healthy donors. Looked up from germline, CDR1 is LNHDA and CDR2 is SQIVND (reference sequence). The CDR3 covers 13 residues. Deletions cut 7 bases from V and 7 bases from J, with 16 bases between. 13 Jbeta primers and 60 Vbeta primers were used for the PCR. TCRdb's table, derived via immunoSEQ multiplex PCR, lists solely in-frame clones and lacks some. The sample shows under 150,000 clones, around 85% of them seen only once. Sequencing was performed on PBMCs. This TCR came from a boy between 5 and 17 years old in good health and CMV-seronegative. V gene TRBV19 combines with J gene TRBJ1-2, with a tentative D call TRBD1 (5 bases). CDR3 region: CASTPQGNAGYTF. In DNA, the CDR3 is TGTGCCAGTACTCCTCAGGGAAATGCTGGCTACACCTTC.